These 3 T cell receptor beta chains came from one sample sequenced in a study of T cell clones after liver transplantation. Using immunoSEQ multiplex PCR, the repertoire was profiled, and TCRdb retains in-frame clones only, with some absent. The sample shows tens of thousands of clones, around four fifths of them seen only once. The sample in question was CD4+ T cells from blood, obtained around 45 months after liver transplant. The receptors stem from a human patient who received a liver transplant. Some T cells could come from the graft donor.

This CDR3 reads CASRYPGDLRGKDTQYF. The CDR3, as DNA: TGTGCCAGCAGATACCCGGGGGACCTGAGGGGGAAAGATACGCAGTATTTT. The rearrangement joins TRBV7-9 to TRBJ2-3; possibly TRBD1 or TRBD2 for D (6 bases each). Germline values: CDR1 SEHNR, CDR2 FQNEAQ (reference sequence). The CDR3 loop spans 17 amino acids. V gave up 6 bases and J gave up 5 bases, with 24 bases separating them.

The chain carries TRBV9 and TRBJ1-4; D is undetermined. The ends were cut back, 2 bases at V and 7 bases at J, with 15 bases in the middle. This CDR3 has 15 amino acids. CDR1 and CDR2 from the germline V gene are SGDLS and YYNGEE. The CDR3, as DNA: TGTGCCAGCAGCGTCGCCGGGAATCCCCTTGAAAAACTGTTTTTT. Its protein is CASSVAGNPLEKLFF. The whole variable domain, remainder taken from reference TRBV9 and TRBJ1-4, is DSGVTQTPKHLITATGQRVTLRCSPRSGDLSVYWYQQSLDQGLQFLIQYYNGEERAKGNILERFSAQQFPDLHSELNLSSLELGDSALYFCASSVAGNPLEKLFFGSGTQLSVL.

This sequence joins TRBV28 and TRBJ1-2; weak D call: TRBD1 (6 bases). Germline V gene data show CDR1 as MDHEN and CDR2 as SYDVKM. V was shortened by 8 bases and J by 3 bases, with 16 bases between the two germline ends. The CDR3 extends over 14 amino acids. The CDR3 DNA sequence: TGTGCCAGCGTGGAGGGGGGAGGGGACTATGGCTACACCTTC. It specifies CASVEGGGDYGYTF.